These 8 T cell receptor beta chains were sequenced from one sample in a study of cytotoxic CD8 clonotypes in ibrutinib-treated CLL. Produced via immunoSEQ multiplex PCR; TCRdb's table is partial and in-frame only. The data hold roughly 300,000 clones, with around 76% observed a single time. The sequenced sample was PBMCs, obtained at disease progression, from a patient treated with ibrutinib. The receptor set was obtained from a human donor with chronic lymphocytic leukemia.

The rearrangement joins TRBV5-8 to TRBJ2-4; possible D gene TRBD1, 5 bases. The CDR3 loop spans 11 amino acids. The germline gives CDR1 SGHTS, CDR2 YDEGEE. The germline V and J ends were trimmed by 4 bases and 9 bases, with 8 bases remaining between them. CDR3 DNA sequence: TGTGCCAGCAGCCTAGGGGTCATTCAGTACTTC. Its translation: CASSLGVIQYF.

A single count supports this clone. In DNA form, the CDR3 reads TGTGCCAGCAGCTTAGAACAGGGGAGAGGAGGCTACACCTTC. Protein sequence: CASSLEQGRGGYTF. This rearrangement joins TRBV7-6 to TRBJ1-2; 7 bases align to TRBD1. The CDR3 is 14 amino acids. Trimming took 1 base from V and 8 from J; bases not matched to a gene: 7. Germline V gene data show CDR1 as SGHVS and CDR2 as FNYEAQ.

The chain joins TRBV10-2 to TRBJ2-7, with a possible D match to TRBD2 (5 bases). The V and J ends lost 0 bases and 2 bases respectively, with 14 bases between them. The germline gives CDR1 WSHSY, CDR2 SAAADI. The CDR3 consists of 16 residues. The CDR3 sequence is CASSESLGYYAYEQYF. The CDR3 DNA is TGCGCCAGCAGTGAGTCACTAGGGTATTATGCCTACGAGCAGTACTTC.

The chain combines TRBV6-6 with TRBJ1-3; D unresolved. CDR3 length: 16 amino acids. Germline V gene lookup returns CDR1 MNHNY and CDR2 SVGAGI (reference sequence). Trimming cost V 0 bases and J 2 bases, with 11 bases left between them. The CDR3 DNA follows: TGTGCCAGCAGTTACTCTTTCTCGTCAGCTGGAAACACCATATATTTT. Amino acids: CASSYSFSSAGNTIYF.

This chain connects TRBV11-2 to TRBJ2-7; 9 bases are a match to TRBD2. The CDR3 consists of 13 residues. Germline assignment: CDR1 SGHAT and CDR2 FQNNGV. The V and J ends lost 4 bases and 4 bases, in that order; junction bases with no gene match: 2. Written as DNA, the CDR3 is TGTGCCAGCAGCTCGAGCGGGGGGTACGAGCAGTACTTC. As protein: CASSSSGGYEQYF. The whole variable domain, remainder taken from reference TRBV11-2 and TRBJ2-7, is EAGVAQSPRYKIIEKRQSVAFWCNPISGHATLYWYQQILGQGPKLLIQFQNNGVVDDSQLPKDRFSAERLKGVDSTLKIQPAKLEDSAVYLCASSSSGGYEQYFGPGTRLTVT.

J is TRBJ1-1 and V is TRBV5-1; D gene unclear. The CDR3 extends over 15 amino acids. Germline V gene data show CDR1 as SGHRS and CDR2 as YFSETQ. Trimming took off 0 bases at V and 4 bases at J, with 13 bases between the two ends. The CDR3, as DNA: TGCGCCAGCAGCTTGGATCCCTCCGGCGGCACTGAAGCTTTCTTT. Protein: CASSLDPSGGTEAFF.

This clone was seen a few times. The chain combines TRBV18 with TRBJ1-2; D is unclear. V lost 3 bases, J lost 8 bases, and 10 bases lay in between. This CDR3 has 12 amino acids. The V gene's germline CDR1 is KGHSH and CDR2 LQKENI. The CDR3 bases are TGTGCCAGCTCACCCACTAGCGGGGGCTACACCTTC. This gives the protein CASSPTSGGYTF.

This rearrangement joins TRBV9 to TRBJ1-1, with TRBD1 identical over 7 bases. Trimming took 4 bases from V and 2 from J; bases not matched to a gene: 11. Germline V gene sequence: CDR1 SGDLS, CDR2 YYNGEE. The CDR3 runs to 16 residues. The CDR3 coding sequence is TGTGCCAGCAGCCAAAGAGGGGGACAGTCCAACACTGAAGCTTTCTTT. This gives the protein CASSQRGGQSNTEAFF.